The sequence of this T cell receptor beta chain was determined in a study of cytomegalovirus exposure and HLA in healthy donors. The PCR used 60 Vbeta and 13 Jbeta primers. The repertoire was sequenced with immunoSEQ multiplex PCR; TCRdb's copy has only in-frame clones and lacks some. The sample has under 200,000 clones, about 85% seen once. The CDR3 sequence is 15 residues long. Germline CDR1 reads MNHNY; CDR2 reads SVGAGI (reference sequence). Trimming stripped 6 bases from V and 0 bases from J, with 14 bases between. The source is a man aged 45 to 65 in good health and CMV-seropositive. The source material was PBMCs. V is TRBV6-6 and J is TRBJ1-1; D might be TRBD1 (5 bases). CDR3 sequence: CASSRDGLVNTEAFF. DNA of the CDR3: TGTGCCAGCAGCCGGGACGGACTAGTGAACACTGAAGCTTTCTTT.